The 5 T cell receptor beta chains given below trace back to one sample, sequenced in a study of T cell repertoires in cytomegalovirus infection. Each CDR3 protein is one row after TCRdb ran MiXCR on the reads. The top ten hold roughly two thirds of the sample, which has about 70,000 distinct CDR3 sequences, about 20% seen once. The antigens these receptors bind are not known. The specimen comprised CD8+ T cells from cultured PBMCs, sampled from culture after CMV antigen stimulation. The receptors originated from a human donor in good health (CMV status not recorded). Some clones in this sample may be carry-over from other donors' samples.

Only a few counts were recorded for this clonotype. The chain uses TRBV28 and TRBJ2-5, with D possibly being TRBD1 (6 bases). V lost 5 bases to trimming and J lost 5 bases, with 9 bases between them. The CDR3 runs to 12 residues. In germline, CDR1 is MDHEN, CDR2 SYDVKM. The CDR3, as DNA: TGTGCCAGCAGTACAGGGTACGAGACCCAGTACTTC. Amino acid sequence: CASSTGYETQYF. Supplemented by reference TRBV28 and TRBJ2-5, the full variable domain reads DVKVTQSSRYLVKRTGEKVFLECVQDMDHENMFWYRQDPGLGLRLIYFSYDVKMKEKGDIPEGYSVSREKKERFSLILESASTNQTSMYLCASSTGYETQYFGPGTRLLVL.

This clonotype has ten or more counts. The J gene is TRBJ1-2, the V gene TRBV6-2 or TRBV6-3; D remains unclear. CDR3 length: 13 residues. V was trimmed by 4 bases and J by 2 bases, leaving 8 bases between them. Looked up from germline, CDR1 is MNHEY and CDR2 is SVGEGT. CDR3 loop: CASSFNRNYGYTF. DNA of the CDR3: TGTGCCAGCAGTTTTAACAGAAACTATGGCTACACCTTC.

The chain has TRBV4-1 and TRBJ2-3, with D unclear. Trimming shortened V by 1 base and J by 4 bases, and 6 bases separated the two germline ends. Germline CDR1 reads MGHRA; CDR2 reads YSYEKL. CDR3 length equals 13 residues. CDR3 sequence: CASSQGEADTQYF. CDR3 sequence (DNA): TGCGCCAGCAGCCAAGGAGAGGCAGATACGCAGTATTTT.

This clonotype has more than one count but fewer than ten. The rearrangement links TRBV12-3 or TRBV12-4 to TRBJ1-5; no firm D call. This CDR3 has 12 residues. V was clipped by 6 bases and J by 4 bases, with 7 bases between them. The CDR3 region is CASRPGNQPQHF. In DNA form, the CDR3 reads TGTGCCAGCAGACCAGGAAATCAGCCCCAGCATTTT.

This clonotype was detected ten times or more. The chain links TRBV6-2 or TRBV6-3 to TRBJ1-1; no firm D call. With 0 bases removed from V and 4 bases from J, the gap between germline ends came to 21 bases. The germline V gene encodes CDR1 MNHEY and CDR2 SVGEGT. The CDR3 is made up of 18 amino acids. The CDR3 nucleotides read TGTGCCAGCAGTTACTCATTTCTTATCTCCGGGGTTTCCACTGAAGCTTTCTTT. Protein product: CASSYSFLISGVSTEAFF.